This TCR beta chain was identified during a study of CD8+CD57+ T cells in acquired aplastic anemia. This clonotype was seen repeatedly, ten times or more. Patients included in sequencing had previously demonstrated CD8+CD57+ cell expansion by flow cytometry. In all patients, the disease was severe acquired aplastic anemia. No therapy was given to patients before blood sampling. For CDR3 and TCR beta VDJ profiling, genomic DNA was the template used. A single record per CDR3 protein comes from TCRdb applying MiXCR to the reads. The table shows around 170,000 distinct CDR3 sequences, with more than 45% occurring only once. The V gene lost 1 base and the J gene lost 5 bases, with 9 bases spanning the gap. The CDR3 has 14 amino acids. Germline-derived CDR1 and CDR2 are LNHDA and SQIVND (reference sequence).

V usage is TRBV19 and J usage is TRBJ1-5; D call uncertain. The sequenced sample consisted of sorted CD4+, CD8+, or CD8+CD57+ T cells (not recorded which) from PBMCs. This TCR derives from a human donor with aplastic anemia. The CDR3 bases are TGTGCCAGTAGTATAGGTCGATGGGATCAGCCCCAGCATTTT. Translation: CASSIGRWDQPQHF.